What follows are 14 T cell receptor beta chains derived from one specimen sequenced in a study of cytotoxic CD8 clonotypes in ibrutinib-treated CLL (dated by TCRdb to the early 2020s). What the time point label conveys for this sample: less than 30 months on ibrutinib. Receptor amplification or capture employed the immunoSEQ multiplex PCR assay. The table comes from immuneACCESS by way of TCRdb, which keeps in-frame sequences with V and J called. Part of the clones is missing from these tables; in studies checked, under half for an unresolved V gene and the rest for unknown reasons. The sample table records around 42,000 clones; 60% to 80% of these occur just once. The ten largest clones add up to approximately 21% of the sample. The material was PBMCs, obtained after 24 months of ibrutinib treatment. The receptors were gathered from a human donor with chronic lymphocytic leukemia.

Many counts were recorded for this clone. This chain uses TRBV18 with TRBJ2-3; 8 bases map to TRBD1. The trim removed 6 bases at V and 5 bases at J, leaving 16 bases unmatched. CDR3 length: 17 amino acids. Per the germline V gene, CDR1 is KGHSH and CDR2 is LQKENI. In DNA, the CDR3 is TGTGCCAGCTCGCCGGCTACAGGACAGGGAAATGTAGATACGCAGTATTTT. Encoded protein: CASSPATGQGNVDTQYF. The variable domain in full, completed from reference TRBV18 and TRBJ2-3, reads NAGVMQNPRHLVRRRGQEARLRCSPMKGHSHVYWYRQLPEEGLKFMVYLQKENIIDESGMPKERFSAEFPKEGPSILRIQQVVRGDSAAYFCASSPATGQGNVDTQYFGPGTRLTVL.

V usage is TRBV11-2 and J usage is TRBJ2-1, with 13 nucleotides matching TRBD2. V shed 5 bases, J shed 9 bases, and the junction held 4 bases outside the gene matches. Germline V gene sequence: CDR1 SGHAT, CDR2 FQNNGV. The CDR3 has 14 amino acids. The DNA of the CDR3 is TGTGCCAGCAGCCCCCGACTAGCGGGAGGTGAGCAGTTCTTC. Encoded protein: CASSPRLAGGEQFF. Full variable domain (missing parts from reference TRBV11-2 and TRBJ2-1): EAGVAQSPRYKIIEKRQSVAFWCNPISGHATLYWYQQILGQGPKLLIQFQNNGVVDDSQLPKDRFSAERLKGVDSTLKIQPAKLEDSAVYLCASSPRLAGGEQFFGPGTRLTVL.

This chain links TRBV30 with TRBJ1-5; D uncertain. Germline V gene sequence: CDR1 GTSNPN, CDR2 SVGIG (reference sequence). Trimming removed 0 bases at V and 4 bases at J, with 13 bases between. The CDR3 runs to 15 residues. The CDR3 reads CAWSVGRAGNQPQHF. The CDR3 DNA reads TGTGCCTGGAGTGTTGGCCGGGCGGGGAATCAGCCCCAGCATTTT.

This chain links TRBV19 with TRBJ1-6, with 8 bases lining up with TRBD1. The V and J ends lost 5 bases and 10 bases, in that order; junction bases with no gene match: 4. This CDR3 has 13 residues. CDR1 is LNHDA and CDR2 is SQIVND in the germline V gene (reference sequence). CDR3 in DNA: TGTGCCAGTAGTGGGACAGGACGATCACCCCTCCACTTT. This translates into CASSGTGRSPLHF.

The rearrangement joins TRBV27 to TRBJ2-7; D may be TRBD1 (6 bases). V dropped 7 bases and J dropped 7 bases, with 11 bases sitting between them. This CDR3 has 11 amino acids. Germline CDR1 reads MNHEY; CDR2 reads SMNVEV (reference sequence). CDR3 in amino acids: CASNFQGEQYF. CDR3 nucleotides: TGTGCCAGCAATTTCCAGGGGGAGCAGTACTTC.

This chain's CDR3 is CASSLTVLAGPNEQFF. CDR3 nucleotide sequence: TGCGCCAGCAGCTTGACGGTGCTAGCGGGCCCCAATGAGCAGTTCTTC. The V gene is TRBV5-1, the J gene TRBJ2-1; 8 bases are a match to TRBD2. CDR1 is SGHRS and CDR2 is YFSETQ in the germline V gene. V shed 1 base and J 6 bases; nucleotides not matched to a gene: 9. This CDR3 has 16 amino acids.

The chain recombines TRBV9 with TRBJ1-1; D unclear. From germline, CDR1 is SGDLS and CDR2 YYNGEE. CDR3 length: 14 amino acids. Deletions cut 3 bases from V and 0 bases from J, with 9 bases between. The CDR3 DNA reads TGTGCCAGCAGCGAGACCTTCATGAACACTGAAGCTTTCTTT. Its translation: CASSETFMNTEAFF.

J is TRBJ1-4 and V is TRBV5-1, with TRBD1 identical over 11 bases. CDR3 length equals 14 residues. V dropped 4 bases and J dropped 7; count of bases not matched to a gene: 3. Germline V gives CDR1 SGHRS, CDR2 YFSETQ. Here the CDR3 DNA reads TGCGCCAGCAGCCCGGGGACAGGGGGTGAAAAACTGTTTTTT. Translation: CASSPGTGGEKLFF.

The chain couples TRBV6-6 to TRBJ1-5, with 7 bases that match TRBD1. V lost 6 bases and J lost 4; bases outside the gene matches: 6. CDR1 and CDR2 (germline): MNHNY, SVGAGI (reference sequence). The length of the CDR3 is 14 residues. This CDR3 is CASSPDRENQPQHF. CDR3 in DNA: TGTGCCAGCAGCCCCGACAGGGAGAATCAGCCCCAGCATTTT.

V usage is TRBV6-1 and J usage is TRBJ2-3; 7 nucleotides line up with TRBD1. This CDR3 is 14 amino acids long. V trimming: 9 bases; J trimming: 3 bases; junction bases outside the gene matches: 9. Germline CDR1 reads MNHNS; CDR2 reads SASEGT. The CDR3 loop reads CASTTGFKTDTQYF. The CDR3 bases are TGTGCCAGTACGACAGGGTTTAAGACAGATACGCAGTATTTT.

The chain employs TRBV30 and TRBJ2-7, with TRBD1 identical over 10 bases. Unmatched junction bases numbered 4, after V lost 8 bases and J lost 0 bases. The CDR3 sequence is 13 residues long. Germline values: CDR1 GTSNPN, CDR2 SVGIG (reference sequence). DNA for the CDR3: TGTGCCGGGACAGGGGTCGGCTCCTACGAGCAGTACTTC. It encodes CAGTGVGSYEQYF.

This clone occurred a few times. The V call is TRBV6-1, the J call TRBJ1-1; D remains ambiguous. Germline values: CDR1 MNHNS, CDR2 SASEGT. V was trimmed by 4 bases and J by 4 bases, leaving 10 bases between them. CDR3 size: 13 residues. CDR3 DNA: TGTGCCAGCAGTGTGGGCCGGGGCACTGAAGCTTTCTTT. Protein sequence: CASSVGRGTEAFF.

In this sample, this clone turned up a few times. The chain links TRBV29-1 to TRBJ1-1; D is unclear. The CDR3 runs to 11 residues. Germline assignment: CDR1 SQVTM and CDR2 ANQGSEA. Trimming took 7 bases from V and 4 from J, leaving 10 bases between them. The CDR3 is CSGTSFTEAFF. CDR3 DNA sequence: TGCAGCGGCACCTCTTTCACTGAAGCTTTCTTT. Full variable domain (rest looked up from reference TRBV29-1 and TRBJ1-1): SAVISQKPSRDICQRGTSLTIQCQVDSQVTMMFWYRQQPGQSLTLIATANQGSEATYESGFVIDKFPISRPNLTFSTLTVSNMSPEDSSIYLCSGTSFTEAFFGQGTRLTVV.

This sequence joins TRBV30 and TRBJ1-4; D possibly corresponds to TRBD1 (5 bases). This CDR3 is built from 15 residues. V gave up 0 bases and J gave up 7 bases, with 15 bases separating them. Looked up from germline, CDR1 is GTSNPN and CDR2 is SVGIG (reference sequence). The CDR3 spells CAWSVVGQGGEKLFF. In DNA, the CDR3 is TGTGCCTGGAGTGTAGTCGGGCAGGGAGGTGAAAAACTGTTTTTT.